This TCR beta chain was profiled in a study of cytomegalovirus exposure and HLA in healthy donors. Study-wide points: Exclusion applied to some V segments, including TRBV6-2 and TRBV6-3, as they were indistinguishable.

A word on this clone: Its antigen is unidentified.

It was with 60 Vbeta and 13 Jbeta primers that the PCR ran. In the study's own analysis: The authors later counted roughly 79 million unique TCR beta chains, some 11 million of them shared. Clones were sequenced by immunoSEQ multiplex PCR, and TCRdb holds only the in-frame ones, with some missing. V and J calls and clone size are those listed in that table; D and trimming were worked out from the DNA. The sample shows over 200,000 clones, more than 75% of them seen only once. From germline, CDR1 is MNHNY and CDR2 SVGAGI (reference sequence). This CDR3 spans 16 amino acids. Losses at the gene ends were 5 bases for V and 5 bases for J; bases not matched to a gene: 11.

Sequencing was done on a sample of PBMCs. The rearrangement joins TRBV6-6 to TRBJ1-1, with 10 nucleotides matching TRBD1. This receptor was taken from a human donor in good health. CDR3 coding DNA: TGTGCCAGCAGTACAACTAGTGGGACAGGGGCAACTGAAGCTTTCTTT. Protein sequence: CASSTTSGTGATEAFF.